Listed below are T cell receptor beta chains from one sample, sequenced in a study of T-cell memory formation after mild COVID-19. TCRdb re-analysed the 5' RACE reads in MiXCR, keeping a single row per CDR3 protein. The sample yields 120,000 or so distinct CDR3 sequences, about 6.5% seen once. What was sequenced was PBMCs or a T cell subset sorted from them (not recorded which). The receptors shown here come from an adult woman who had mild COVID-19 (a few samples of this study predate the infection). Cell type and time point are not known. Both conserved end residues are trimmed from each CDR3.

j_call	cdr3_length	v_call	cdr3_aa
TRBJ2-1	11	TRBV3-1	ASSPATQGGQF
TRBJ1-4	13	TRBV12-3/TRBV12-4	ASSDRTGSNEKLF
TRBJ1-4	13	TRBV11-2	ASSLVAGGTGKLF
TRBJ1-2	12	TRBV6-6	ASSYPTGGNGYT
TRBJ2-5	13	TRBV7-2	ASSLGRGETETQY
TRBJ1-4	14	TRBV5-1	ASSVGPTGTNEKLF
TRBJ2-7	11	TRBV12-3/TRBV12-4	ASGSYRAYEQY
TRBJ2-1	12	TRBV19	ASSPTGTYNEQF
TRBJ2-1	12	TRBV20-1	SARAGGPDNEQF
TRBJ2-7	14	TRBV6-5	ASSYSIIGQNYEQY
TRBJ1-2	14	TRBV12-3/TRBV12-4	ASTSLGGGPNYGYT
TRBJ2-1	14	TRBV18	ASSELGQGSYNEQF
TRBJ2-1	13	TRBV7-3	ASSLTQGGYNEQF
TRBJ1-2	11	TRBV2	ASSTTGQYGYT
TRBJ2-5	13	TRBV7-9	ASSLGTINQETQY
TRBJ2-5	10	TRBV20-1	SARGGGETQY
TRBJ1-1	10	TRBV5-1	AIIDSNTEAF
TRBJ2-1	12	TRBV5-1	ASSPGAREGEQF
TRBJ2-3	11	TRBV7-9	ASSQLSTDTQY
TRBJ2-5	11	TRBV3-1	ASSQPRRGTQY
TRBJ2-5	12	TRBV6-6	ASSYSVGAETQY
TRBJ1-5	12	TRBV7-9	ASSSVVQGQPQH
TRBJ2-5	11	TRBV11-2	ASSLSSRETQY
TRBJ2-2	12	TRBV12-3/TRBV12-4	ASSLPGRAGELF
TRBJ1-5	14	TRBV15	ATSRDPRQGNQPQH
TRBJ2-1	12	TRBV7-2	ASSLGGLAEKQF
TRBJ2-6	13	TRBV24-1	ATSDTGRGANVLT
TRBJ1-4	13	TRBV27	ASSFRGQTNEKLF
TRBJ1-4	10	TRBV27	ASSDRVEKLF
TRBJ1-5	14	TRBV4-1	ASSQEGGYSNQPQH
TRBJ2-1	15	TRBV4-2	ASSQGPILDRGDEQF
TRBJ2-3	13	TRBV20-1	SALTSGSFSDTQY
TRBJ2-2	13	TRBV7-9	ASSFKREYTGELF
TRBJ2-1	13	TRBV12-3/TRBV12-4	ASSRGLANYNEQF
TRBJ2-1	12	TRBV24-1	AIGTGVSYNEQF
TRBJ2-1	14	TRBV5-5	ASSLAGPPTPNEQF
TRBJ2-1	16	TRBV7-2	ASSVTSGTGASSYEQF
TRBJ2-3	10	TRBV7-9	ASSPPWNTQY
TRBJ2-1	12	TRBV2	ASRPGQPGNEQF
TRBJ2-5	9	TRBV29-1	SARWGETQY